The clone carrying this T cell receptor beta chain was recorded once. Its specificity is not known. This entry belongs to a study of cytomegalovirus exposure and HLA in healthy donors. Study-level background: Within the Caucasian-associated ancestry cluster were around 81% of the roughly 430 genotyped donors. Study-wide findings and caveats: Researchers reported in a later analysis that common viral pathogens appeared linked to several top clusters.

The PCR employed 60 Vbeta primers together with 13 Jbeta primers. Sequencing was performed with immunoSEQ multiplex PCR; in TCRdb, only in-frame clones are kept and a portion is missing. The profile shows 80,000 to 100,000 clones, roughly 80% of them singletons. The clonotype originates from a man aged 45 to 65 in good health and CMV-seropositive. Input material: PBMCs.

The CDR3 bases are TGCGCCAGCAGCTTGGTTGGACGGGGAGTAGGGGAGCAGTTCTTC. Translated: CASSLVGRGVGEQFF. This sequence joins TRBV5-1 and TRBJ2-1, with D perhaps matching TRBD2 (5 bases). CDR1 and CDR2 from the germline V gene are SGHRS and YFSETQ. The CDR3 contains 15 residues. V shed 0 bases and J shed 10 bases, with 17 bases lying between them.